One TCR beta chain is described in this entry. Its antigen remains unknown. The libraries were made with immunoSEQ version 4 in survey mode. Template was genomic DNA at about 10 ng/uL, with up to 1 ug used per sample. Profiled with immunoSEQ multiplex PCR; TCRdb holds only in-frame clones, not every one. The sample contains about 37,000 clones, roughly 87% of which appear only once. The sample originates from a study of persistence of HIV-infected CD4 T cells. Study results and limitations: TCR oligoclonality correlated with proviral oligoclonality in the same sorted populations. Degenerate expanded CDR3beta sequences were enriched among CMV- and Gag-responding cells.

Cells were stimulated nonspecifically with anti-CD3/anti-CD28 magnetic beads. CD4+ T cells upregulating both CD40 ligand and CD69 were sorted as responding cells. For less than 20 hours, CD8-depleted PBMCs received anti-CD28/CD49d costimulation, a CD40-blocking antibody and enfuvirtide. V lost 0 bases and J lost 7, with 10 bases in between. CDR1 is GTSNPN, CDR2 SVGIG, per germline (reference sequence). The CDR3 is made up of 12 amino acids. The sequence was collected from an adult man with HIV who was CMV-seropositive. The sample consisted of CD4+ T cells sorted from PBMCs after roughly 18-hour stimulation, taken from a patient who received antiretroviral therapy. The chain employs TRBV30 and TRBJ2-7; D is perhaps TRBD2 (5 bases). As DNA, the CDR3 is TGTGCCTGGAGTGTAGGGCTAGCAGAGCAGTACTTC. It specifies CAWSVGLAEQYF. The whole variable domain, remainder taken from reference TRBV30 and TRBJ2-7, is SQTIHQWPATLVQPVGSPLSLECTVEGTSNPNLYWYRQAAGRGLQLLFYSVGIGQISSEVPQNLSASRPQDRQFILSSKKLLLSDSGFYLCAWSVGLAEQYFGPGTRLTVT.